This T cell receptor beta chain stems from a study of T cell responses to AZD1222 COVID-19 vaccine. General study results and limits: The breadth and depth of Spike-specific TCRs increased once two AZD1222 doses had been given. Only a handful of AZD1222 recipients were seropositive at baseline.

The protocol was immunoSEQ multiplex PCR, while the TCRdb copy is restricted to in-frame clones and leaves out a portion. The sample has about 220,000 clones; 93% are singletons. A note on this clone: Antigen specificity is unknown.

V dropped 4 bases and J dropped 4 bases, with 11 bases sitting between them. The CDR3 runs 14 residues. The germline V gene encodes CDR1 SGHVS and CDR2 FQNEAQ. The material sequenced was peripheral blood, taken on day 0 of MenACWY control vaccination. The sequence came from an adult in good health. The chain employs TRBV7-8 and TRBJ1-5; weak D call: TRBD1 (5 bases). In nucleotides, the CDR3 is TGTGCCAGCAGCTATAGGGACGGTAATCAGCCCCAGCATTTT. This sequence encodes CASSYRDGNQPQHF.